Listed below are T cell receptor beta chains from one sample, sequenced in a study of regulatory T cells in long-lasting Graves disease. A single record per CDR3 protein comes from TCRdb applying MiXCR to the multiplex PCR reads. The profile shows 360,000 or so distinct CDR3 sequences, around 17% of them singletons. This same sample was also taken into another study, of T cells in Graves' hyperthyroidism and ophthalmopathy.

The sequencing used peripheral blood mononuclear cells (PBMCs), collected at new diagnosis, from a patient treated with antithyroid drugs. Receptor source: a man between 35 and 55 years old with Graves disease. Each CDR3 is given without its conserved first and last residue.

V: TRBV6-1; length: 13; J: TRBJ2-4; CDR3: ASNPIRGTKNIQY
V: TRBV7-2; length: 12; J: TRBJ2-3; CDR3: ASSLGPDSGTQY
V: TRBV4-3; length: 13; J: TRBJ2-1; CDR3: ASSSERSSYNEQF
V: TRBV5-1; length: 12; J: TRBJ1-2; CDR3: ASSLGGTNYGYT
V: TRBV7-2; length: 15; J: TRBJ1-5; CDR3: ASSFDGPRGSNQPQH
V: TRBV6-1; length: 11; J: TRBJ2-3; CDR3: ASKSPAVDTQY
V: TRBV7-9; length: 12; J: TRBJ2-3; CDR3: ASSSGMSTDTQY
V: TRBV14; length: 14; J: TRBJ2-2; CDR3: ANSQLGTANTGELF
V: TRBV4-2; length: 14; J: TRBJ1-5; CDR3: ASSQGSGGTDQPQH
V: TRBV20-1; length: 14; J: TRBJ2-3; CDR3: SAGKLAGGNTDTQY
V: TRBV7-2; length: 16; J: TRBJ1-5; CDR3: ASSLTGTMLLSTQPQH
V: TRBV12-3/TRBV12-4; length: 12; J: TRBJ2-7; CDR3: ASSTSGGSYEQY
V: TRBV2; length: 13; J: TRBJ1-5; CDR3: ASSGQGRSNQPQH
V: TRBV2; length: 13; J: TRBJ2-7; CDR3: ASSAGTGLSYEQY
V: TRBV5-1; length: 13; J: TRBJ2-2; CDR3: ASSLTVMNTGELF
V: TRBV7-9; length: 12; J: TRBJ2-2; CDR3: ASSLSSVAGELF
V: TRBV6-2/TRBV6-3; length: 12; J: TRBJ2-3; CDR3: ASSDHGVTDTQY
V: TRBV19; length: 11; J: TRBJ2-4; CDR3: ASSIGGANIQY
V: TRBV9; length: 11; J: TRBJ2-7; CDR3: ASRQTGSYEQY
V: TRBV15; length: 13; J: TRBJ1-4; CDR3: ATSRVATTNEKLF
V: TRBV18; length: 12; J: TRBJ2-7; CDR3: ASSQTRTGHEQY
V: TRBV3-2; length: 19; J: TRBJ1-2; CDR3: ASSPSGPGARQGAIDYGYT
V: TRBV6-2/TRBV6-3; length: 16; J: TRBJ2-1; CDR3: ASSYPNLGHPGYNEQF
V: TRBV11-2; length: 11; J: TRBJ1-1; CDR3: ASSLYRGTEAF
V: TRBV4-1; length: 17; J: TRBJ1-5; CDR3: ASSRETGALYISNQPQH
V: TRBV3-1; length: 16; J: TRBJ2-3; CDR3: ASSQDLGGRYGTDTQY
V: TRBV6-4; length: 7; J: TRBJ1-1; CDR3: ASMWGAF
V: TRBV27; length: 14; J: TRBJ1-1; CDR3: ASRSRRGGLNTEAF
V: TRBV7-2; length: 11; J: TRBJ2-7; CDR3: ASSWGLAGEQY
V: TRBV6-1; length: 10; J: TRBJ2-5; CDR3: ASSDYKETQY
V: TRBV20-1; length: 12; J: TRBJ2-2; CDR3: SASNRENTGELF
V: TRBV5-5; length: 12; J: TRBJ1-3; CDR3: ASSFRASGNIIY
V: TRBV5-1; length: 15; J: TRBJ2-6; CDR3: ASSLVGQNSGANVLT
V: TRBV30; length: 13; J: TRBJ2-3; CDR3: AWASGGALADTQY
V: TRBV5-6; length: 13; J: TRBJ1-1; CDR3: ASSSPVAGNTEAF
V: TRBV24-1; length: 10; J: TRBJ2-4; CDR3: ATSDFRDRRY
V: TRBV5-1; length: 10; J: TRBJ2-5; CDR3: ASSQYGGTQY
V: TRBV27; length: 15; J: TRBJ2-3; CDR3: ASSTYRGRVITDTQY
V: TRBV2; length: 12; J: TRBJ2-3; CDR3: ASTRTGGPDTQY
V: TRBV24-1; length: 12; J: TRBJ2-7; CDR3: ATSEGLSPYVQY
V: TRBV12-3/TRBV12-4; length: 12; J: TRBJ2-5; CDR3: ASSSRDPGETQY
V: TRBV2; length: 12; J: TRBJ2-7; CDR3: ASSAGRGSYEQY
V: TRBV18; length: 11; J: TRBJ2-7; CDR3: ASSVGQGNEQY
V: TRBV20-1; length: 14; J: TRBJ2-1; CDR3: SARPLLAGGRDEQF
V: TRBV29-1; length: 11; J: TRBJ1-1; CDR3: SVETGQGTEAF
V: TRBV9; length: 14; J: TRBJ1-3; CDR3: ASSTPGTGAGNTIY
V: TRBV12-3/TRBV12-4; length: 13; J: TRBJ1-2; CDR3: ASSFPEQGNYGYT
V: TRBV30; length: 12; J: TRBJ2-3; CDR3: AWSSSTSTDTQY
V: TRBV6-2/TRBV6-3; length: 14; J: TRBJ2-7; CDR3: ASSYPGQGAGYEQY
V: TRBV12-3/TRBV12-4; length: 12; J: TRBJ1-5; CDR3: ASSPRDRGQPQH
V: TRBV2; length: 13; J: TRBJ2-1; CDR3: ASSFGPPTDNEQF
V: TRBV2; length: 12; J: TRBJ1-2; CDR3: ASSFPGQGRGYT
V: TRBV18; length: 12; J: TRBJ2-1; CDR3: ASSPPAGYNEQF
V: TRBV3-1; length: 12; J: TRBJ2-1; CDR3: ASSPTVASNEQF
V: TRBV2; length: 11; J: TRBJ1-1; CDR3: ASNGQGNTEAF
V: TRBV7-3; length: 14; J: TRBJ1-5; CDR3: ASSRRQGGYNQPQH
V: TRBV28; length: 13; J: TRBJ2-5; CDR3: ASSFYGRQQETQY
V: TRBV28; length: 16; J: TRBJ1-5; CDR3: ASSLLSWTLHSNQPQH
V: TRBV29-1; length: 13; J: TRBJ2-6; CDR3: SVGGDRAGANVLT